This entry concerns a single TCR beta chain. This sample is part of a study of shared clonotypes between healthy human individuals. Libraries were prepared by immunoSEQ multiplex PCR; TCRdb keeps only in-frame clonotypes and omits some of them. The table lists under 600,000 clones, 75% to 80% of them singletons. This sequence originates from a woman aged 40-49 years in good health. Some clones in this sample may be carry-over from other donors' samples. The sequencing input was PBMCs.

CDR3 loop: CASSVDQGARNEKLFF. CDR3 sequence (DNA): TGTGCCAGCAGCGTCGATCAGGGGGCGCGGAATGAAAAACTGTTTTTT. This chain joins TRBV9 and TRBJ1-4, with 8 bases lining up with TRBD1. The V gene's germline CDR1 is SGDLS and CDR2 YYNGEE. The CDR3 has 16 residues. V was clipped by 2 bases and J by 5 bases; unmatched bases: 8.